Below are 6 T cell receptor beta chains sequenced from a single sample in a study of human T cells and chemical hapten exposure. Documented time point: pre-sensitization, week 0. Treatment of the sample: therapeutic diphenylcyclopropenone sensitization with weekly scalp DPC. Each CDR3 protein gets one entry after TCRdb re-called the RACE reads with MiXCR. The data show approximately 90,000 distinct CDR3 sequences, with about 8% seen just once and 2% to 3% held by the top ten. Sequencing was performed on whole blood, taken in connection with sensitization to the hapten diphenylcyclopropenone (DPC). The receptors stem from a man aged 35 to 55 with alopecia areata. Some clones in this sample may be carry-over from other donors' samples.

This clonotype was observed a handful of times. The chain couples TRBV20-1 to TRBJ2-3, with 9 positions matching TRBD2. The V gene end was trimmed by 3 bases and the J gene end by 7 bases; junction bases not matched to a gene: 8. CDR3 length: 14 amino acids. Germline loops: CDR1 DFQATT, CDR2 SNEGSKA (reference sequence). The CDR3, as DNA: TGCAGTGCTAGTCCGGGACTAGCCATATATACGCAGTATTTT. Translated: CSASPGLAIYTQYF.

The chain couples TRBV7-8 to TRBJ2-7; D is undetermined. Trimming took 5 bases from V and 5 from J, leaving 16 bases between them. Germline CDR1 reads SGHVS; CDR2 reads FQNEAQ. The CDR3 has 14 amino acids. The CDR3 loop reads CASSAGRRHHEQYV. CDR3 DNA sequence: TGTGCCAGCAGCGCCGGTCGCAGGCACCACGAGCAGTACGTC.

This clonotype was detected ten times or more. The chain joins TRBV28 to TRBJ1-1; no reliable D call. This CDR3 contains 14 residues. Germline V gives CDR1 MDHEN, CDR2 SYDVKM. Trimming took 8 bases from V and 11 from J, leaving 24 bases between them. CDR3 nucleotide sequence: TGTGCCAGCTCTCACCTCCTAATTAACGGGGAGGCTTTCTTT. This encodes CASSHLLINGEAFF.

This chain joins TRBV5-1 and TRBJ1-2; no firm D call. The CDR3 runs to 15 residues. Trimming pared 1 base from V and 0 bases from J, leaving 10 bases between. CDR1 and CDR2 from the germline V gene are SGHRS and YFSETQ. The CDR3, as DNA: TGCGCCAGCAGCTTGATTTCGAGTACTAACTATGGCTACACCTTC. Translating it yields CASSLISSTNYGYTF.

This chain uses TRBV7-2 with TRBJ2-6; no clear D. Trimming pared 5 bases from V and 4 bases from J, leaving 6 bases between. Germline loops: CDR1 SGHTA, CDR2 FQGNSA. The CDR3 spans 13 residues. This CDR3 reads CASSPQGANVLTF. DNA of the CDR3: TGTGCCAGCAGCCCCCAGGGGGCCAACGTCCTGACTTTC. Filled out from reference TRBV7-2 and TRBJ2-6, the complete variable domain reads GAGVSQSPSNKVTEKGKDVELRCDPISGHTALYWYRQSLGQGLEFLIYFQGNSAPDKSGLPSDRFSAERTGGSVSTLTIQRTQQEDSAVYLCASSPQGANVLTFGAGSRLTVL.

This clonotype has only a few counts. The chain is built from TRBV6-5 and TRBJ2-5, with 15 positions matching TRBD2. The germline V gene has CDR1 MNHEY and CDR2 SVGAGI. V lost 5 bases to trimming and J lost 5 bases; unmatched junction nucleotides: 9. The CDR3 is 17 residues long. CDR3 in amino acids: CASSRGLAGGSTETQYF. The CDR3 DNA reads TGTGCCAGCAGTCGGGGACTAGCGGGAGGATCTACGGAGACCCAGTACTTC.